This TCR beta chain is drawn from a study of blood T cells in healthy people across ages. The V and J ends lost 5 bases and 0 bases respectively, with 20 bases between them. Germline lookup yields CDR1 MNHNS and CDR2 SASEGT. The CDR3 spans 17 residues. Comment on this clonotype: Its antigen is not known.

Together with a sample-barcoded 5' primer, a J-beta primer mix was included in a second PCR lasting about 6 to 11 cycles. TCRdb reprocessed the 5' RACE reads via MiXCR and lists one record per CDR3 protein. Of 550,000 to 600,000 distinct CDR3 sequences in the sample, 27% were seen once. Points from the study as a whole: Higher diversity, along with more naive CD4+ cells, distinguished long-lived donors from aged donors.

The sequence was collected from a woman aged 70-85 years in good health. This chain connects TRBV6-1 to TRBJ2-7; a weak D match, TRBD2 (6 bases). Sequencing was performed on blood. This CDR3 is CASSPTRPSDSSYEQYF. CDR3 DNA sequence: TGTGCCAGCAGTCCCACGCGGCCTAGCGATTCCTCCTACGAGCAGTACTTC.